The rows below give T cell receptor beta chains drawn from one sample of a study of breast tumors, draining lymph nodes, adjacent tissues. TCRdb reprocessed the multiplex PCR reads with MiXCR, giving one entry per CDR3 protein. The table has some 97,000 distinct CDR3 sequences, approximately 21% seen once. The sample taken for sequencing was axillary lymph node tissue. The source of these receptors is a female donor with breast cancer. Some clones in this sample may be carry-over from other donors' samples. Both conserved end residues are part of each CDR3. Fields, in order: J gene, clone size, D gene, V gene, CDR3 DNA, CDR3 protein. A D gene is named only where the DNA matches it firmly. The size of a clone is reported for some rows only, either as once, few or many, or as a class for expanded clones.

j_call: TRBJ2-5
clone_size: NA
d_call: TRBD1
v_call: TRBV7-8
cdr3_nt: TGTGCCAGCAGTCAAAGGGACAGTCAAGAGACCCAGTACTTC
cdr3_aa: CASSQRDSQETQYF

j_call: TRBJ2-5
clone_size: many
d_call: TRBD2
v_call: TRBV9
cdr3_nt: TGTGCCAGCAGCGGTCGACTAGCGGGGGGGCAAGAGACCCAGTACTTC
cdr3_aa: CASSGRLAGGQETQYF

j_call: TRBJ1-2
clone_size: many
d_call: NA
v_call: TRBV10-1
cdr3_nt: TGCGCCAGCAACTATGGCTACACCTTC
cdr3_aa: CASNYGYTF

j_call: TRBJ2-5
clone_size: NA
d_call: TRBD1
v_call: TRBV30
cdr3_nt: TGTGCCTGGAGTGTGGGGACAGGGCGGAGGGAGACCCAGTACTTC
cdr3_aa: CAWSVGTGRRETQYF

j_call: TRBJ1-2
clone_size: many
d_call: NA
v_call: TRBV6-6
cdr3_nt: TGTGCCAGCAGATGGGAGGGCGAGACGGCGGGCTACACCTTC
cdr3_aa: CASRWEGETAGYTF

j_call: TRBJ2-7
clone_size: NA
d_call: NA
v_call: TRBV4-1
cdr3_nt: TGCGCCAGCGGCCAAGATCGCGACACCTCTTCAAGTGGCTCCTACGAGCAGTACTTC
cdr3_aa: CASGQDRDTSSSGSYEQYF

j_call: TRBJ2-3
clone_size: few
d_call: NA
v_call: TRBV5-6
cdr3_nt: TGTGCCAGCAGCCGTCCCGAATTGACAGATACGCAGTATTTT
cdr3_aa: CASSRPELTDTQYF

j_call: TRBJ2-7
clone_size: many
d_call: TRBD1
v_call: TRBV7-9
cdr3_nt: TGTGCCAGCAGCTTATACCGGCTCCAACAGGGGAGTACCTACGAGCAGTACTTC
cdr3_aa: CASSLYRLQQGSTYEQYF

j_call: TRBJ2-7
clone_size: many
d_call: TRBD2
v_call: TRBV19
cdr3_nt: TGTGCCAGTAGCCGTAGCGGGGAAGGATACGAGCAGTACTTC
cdr3_aa: CASSRSGEGYEQYF

j_call: TRBJ2-7
clone_size: many
d_call: NA
v_call: TRBV30
cdr3_nt: TGTGCCTGGAGTGTACGGGGCTACGAGCAGTACTTC
cdr3_aa: CAWSVRGYEQYF

j_call: TRBJ2-7
clone_size: many
d_call: NA
v_call: TRBV29-1
cdr3_nt: TGCAGCGTTGTAAGGCAGGACTACGAGCAGTACTTC
cdr3_aa: CSVVRQDYEQYF

j_call: TRBJ1-2
clone_size: few
d_call: NA
v_call: TRBV30
cdr3_nt: TGTGCCTGGGACGGAGCCTATGCGGGCTACACCTTC
cdr3_aa: CAWDGAYAGYTF

j_call: TRBJ2-3
clone_size: many
d_call: NA
v_call: TRBV6-2/TRBV6-3
cdr3_nt: TGTGCCAGCAGACGGGACACAGATACGCAGTATTTT
cdr3_aa: CASRRDTDTQYF

j_call: TRBJ2-3
clone_size: many
d_call: NA
v_call: TRBV27
cdr3_nt: TGTGCCAGCAGTTTTTTGGGAAACACAGATACGCAGTATTTT
cdr3_aa: CASSFLGNTDTQYF

j_call: TRBJ1-5
clone_size: few
d_call: NA
v_call: TRBV18
cdr3_nt: TGTGCCAGCTCACGTACAGCTAATCAGCCCCAGCATTTT
cdr3_aa: CASSRTANQPQHF

j_call: TRBJ1-2
clone_size: many
d_call: NA
v_call: TRBV5-1
cdr3_nt: TGCGCCAGCAGGTGGGACACGGACTCCTATGGCTACACCTTC
cdr3_aa: CASRWDTDSYGYTF

j_call: TRBJ2-3
clone_size: many
d_call: NA
v_call: TRBV2
cdr3_nt: TGTGCCAGCAGTGACAGGGCCCGCACAGATACGCAGTATTTT
cdr3_aa: CASSDRARTDTQYF

j_call: TRBJ2-7
clone_size: many
d_call: TRBD2
v_call: TRBV7-9
cdr3_nt: TGTGCCAGCAGCCAGGGACTAGCGGGAGTCGGCGACGAGCAGTACTTC
cdr3_aa: CASSQGLAGVGDEQYF

j_call: TRBJ2-5
clone_size: many
d_call: NA
v_call: TRBV24-1
cdr3_nt: TGTGCCACCAGTGATTTTGCAGGGGGGGAGACCCAGTACTTC
cdr3_aa: CATSDFAGGETQYF

j_call: TRBJ1-5
clone_size: many
d_call: NA
v_call: TRBV10-3
cdr3_nt: TGTGCCATCAGTGGAACAGGGAACAATCAGCCCCAGCATTTT
cdr3_aa: CAISGTGNNQPQHF

j_call: TRBJ1-4
clone_size: few
d_call: NA
v_call: TRBV28
cdr3_nt: TGTGCCAGCACTCCTTGGGTTCGGGATGATGAAAAACTGTTTTTT
cdr3_aa: CASTPWVRDDEKLFF

j_call: TRBJ1-6
clone_size: few
d_call: NA
v_call: TRBV18
cdr3_nt: TGTGCCAGCTCACCTGTAGCGGGGGCCTATAATTCACCCCTCCACTTT
cdr3_aa: CASSPVAGAYNSPLHF

j_call: TRBJ1-5
clone_size: many
d_call: NA
v_call: TRBV19
cdr3_nt: TGTGCCAGTAAAGGAGGCCCAAGCAATCAGCCCCAGCATTTT
cdr3_aa: CASKGGPSNQPQHF

j_call: TRBJ1-4
clone_size: NA
d_call: NA
v_call: TRBV25-1
cdr3_nt: TGTGCCAGCAGTGACCTAAGGGCTAATGAAAAACTGTTTTTT
cdr3_aa: CASSDLRANEKLFF

j_call: TRBJ2-7
clone_size: many
d_call: TRBD1
v_call: TRBV3-1
cdr3_nt: TGTGCCAGCAGCCCCCCGGACAGGGGAAGCTCCTACGAGCAGTACTTC
cdr3_aa: CASSPPDRGSSYEQYF

j_call: TRBJ1-2
clone_size: many
d_call: NA
v_call: TRBV2
cdr3_nt: TGTGCCAGCTTGGCGTCGGGGGCTACCTATGGCTACACCTTC
cdr3_aa: CASLASGATYGYTF

j_call: TRBJ2-5
clone_size: few
d_call: NA
v_call: TRBV5-4
cdr3_nt: TGTGCCAGCAGCTTGAGTGGACGGGGAGGAGGGGAGACCCAGTACTTC
cdr3_aa: CASSLSGRGGGETQYF

j_call: TRBJ1-1
clone_size: few
d_call: NA
v_call: TRBV5-1
cdr3_nt: TGCGCCAGCAGCTTGGCGTGGAGGGGGGGAGCTTTCTTT
cdr3_aa: CASSLAWRGGAFF

j_call: TRBJ2-3
clone_size: few
d_call: NA
v_call: TRBV6-2/TRBV6-3
cdr3_nt: TGTGCCAGCAGTTATTCGGACAAACGCACAGATACGCAGTATTTT
cdr3_aa: CASSYSDKRTDTQYF

j_call: TRBJ2-7
clone_size: few
d_call: NA
v_call: TRBV28
cdr3_nt: TGTGCCAGCAGTTTATACCTTTTGCCTTCGGGGGAGCAGTACTTC
cdr3_aa: CASSLYLLPSGEQYF

j_call: TRBJ1-1
clone_size: NA
d_call: NA
v_call: TRBV19
cdr3_nt: TGTCCAACAGAACCCAGGGGTAACACTGAAGCTTTCTTT
cdr3_aa: CPTEPRGNTEAFF

j_call: TRBJ2-7
clone_size: many
d_call: NA
v_call: TRBV28
cdr3_nt: TGTGCCAGCGGGGGGCCCCCCTCCTACGAGCAGTACTTC
cdr3_aa: CASGGPPSYEQYF

j_call: TRBJ1-6
clone_size: many
d_call: NA
v_call: TRBV4-1
cdr3_nt: TGCGCCAGCAGCCAAGATTCCTCTGGGGGCTGGGGGTCACCCCTCCACTTT
cdr3_aa: CASSQDSSGGWGSPLHF

j_call: TRBJ1-4
clone_size: many
d_call: NA
v_call: TRBV20-1
cdr3_nt: TGCAGTGCTAGAGATCCGTACAGCCCAACTAATGAAAAACTGTTTTTT
cdr3_aa: CSARDPYSPTNEKLFF

j_call: TRBJ2-7
clone_size: many
d_call: TRBD1
v_call: TRBV19
cdr3_nt: TGTGCCAGTAGTATGACAGGGGCCGTAACCTACGAGCAGTACTTC
cdr3_aa: CASSMTGAVTYEQYF

j_call: TRBJ1-4
clone_size: many
d_call: NA
v_call: TRBV9
cdr3_nt: TGTGCCAGCAGCAGGCTACAGGGTTCAGGGGAAAAACTGTTTTTT
cdr3_aa: CASSRLQGSGEKLFF

j_call: TRBJ2-1
clone_size: many
d_call: NA
v_call: TRBV10-3
cdr3_nt: TGTGCCATCAGGGCGGGCAAGAGCTCCTACAATGAGCAGTTCTTC
cdr3_aa: CAIRAGKSSYNEQFF

j_call: TRBJ2-7
clone_size: many
d_call: NA
v_call: TRBV19
cdr3_nt: TGTGCCAGTAGTATCGGGAACAGGGTAAGCGAGCAGTACTTC
cdr3_aa: CASSIGNRVSEQYF

j_call: TRBJ1-1
clone_size: once
d_call: NA
v_call: TRBV19
cdr3_nt: TGTGCCAGTATCACCCCGGGCAGGGGAGCTTTCTTT
cdr3_aa: CASITPGRGAFF

j_call: TRBJ1-2
clone_size: many
d_call: NA
v_call: TRBV9
cdr3_nt: TGTGCCAGCAGCGCCAGGAGCCCAGCTAACTATGGCTACACCTTC
cdr3_aa: CASSARSPANYGYTF

j_call: TRBJ2-1
clone_size: NA
d_call: NA
v_call: TRBV20-1
cdr3_nt: TGCAGTGCTAGAAATTACAGGGCCGAGGTTTACAATGAGCAGTTCTTC
cdr3_aa: CSARNYRAEVYNEQFF

j_call: TRBJ2-7
clone_size: many
d_call: NA
v_call: TRBV11-2
cdr3_nt: TGTGCCAGCAGCTTGGACAGCTTCTCCTACGAGCAGTACTTC
cdr3_aa: CASSLDSFSYEQYF

j_call: TRBJ2-1
clone_size: many
d_call: NA
v_call: TRBV30
cdr3_nt: TGTGCCTGGAGTAGTAACTACAATGAGCAGTTCTTC
cdr3_aa: CAWSSNYNEQFF

j_call: TRBJ1-4
clone_size: NA
d_call: TRBD1
v_call: TRBV18
cdr3_nt: TGTGCCAGCTCACGACAGGGTCCTAATGAAAAACTGTTTTTT
cdr3_aa: CASSRQGPNEKLFF

j_call: TRBJ2-1
clone_size: NA
d_call: NA
v_call: TRBV27
cdr3_nt: TGTGCCAGCAGTTTATCTCTTGAGGGGTCAGAGCAGTTCTTC
cdr3_aa: CASSLSLEGSEQFF

j_call: TRBJ2-7
clone_size: many
d_call: NA
v_call: TRBV4-2
cdr3_nt: TGTGCCAGCAGCCAAGTGGGGACCTACGAGCAGTACTTC
cdr3_aa: CASSQVGTYEQYF

j_call: TRBJ1-4
clone_size: many
d_call: TRBD1
v_call: TRBV20-1
cdr3_nt: TGCAGTGCTAGAGAAACAGGGGTGGGTGAAAAACTGTTTTTT
cdr3_aa: CSARETGVGEKLFF

j_call: TRBJ1-2
clone_size: NA
d_call: TRBD1
v_call: TRBV12-3/TRBV12-4
cdr3_nt: TGTGCCAGCAGTCCTCGGACGGGACAGGGCCATAACTATGGCTACACCTTC
cdr3_aa: CASSPRTGQGHNYGYTF

j_call: TRBJ1-3
clone_size: many
d_call: NA
v_call: TRBV3-1
cdr3_nt: TGTGCCAGCAGCCAAGGTTGGCCTGGAAACACCATATATTTT
cdr3_aa: CASSQGWPGNTIYF

j_call: TRBJ2-1
clone_size: NA
d_call: NA
v_call: TRBV3-1
cdr3_nt: TGTGCCAGCAGCCAAGATCGGGCTAGTATCGATGAGCAGTTCTTC
cdr3_aa: CASSQDRASIDEQFF

j_call: TRBJ1-2
clone_size: many
d_call: NA
v_call: TRBV3-1
cdr3_nt: TGTGCCAGCAGCCACTTCAGGGGAGTGTATGGCTACACCTTC
cdr3_aa: CASSHFRGVYGYTF